This T cell receptor beta chain was documented in a study of blood T cells in healthy people across ages. V trimming: 5 bases; J trimming: 8 bases; junction bases outside the gene matches: 8. Per germline, CDR1 MDHEN and CDR2 SYDVKM. CDR3 length: 15 amino acids. As concerns this clonotype: Its antigen is not known.

Individuals who donated were healthy Caucasians from Russia aged roughly 6 to 90. Per sample, no less than 5.5 micrograms of total RNA were extracted. Whole-study findings and limits: With naive T cell percentage, TCR beta diversity showed a strong correlation. More naive CD4+ cells and higher diversity marked long-lived donors relative to aged donors.

Using a J-beta primer mix together with a sample-barcoded 5' primer, a second PCR was run for roughly 6 to 12 cycles. TCRdb reanalysed the 5' RACE reads using MiXCR and keeps one entry per CDR3 protein. The sample includes about 1,400,000 distinct CDR3 sequences, approximately 42% seen only once; the top ten take roughly 7.9%. This clonotype was sampled from a woman aged 18-29 years in good health. Specimen: blood. The chain couples TRBV28 to TRBJ1-6; 8 bases map to TRBD1. The CDR3 reads CASSHQGAGYSPLHF. For the CDR3, the DNA is TGTGCCAGCAGTCACCAGGGGGCCGGGTATTCACCCCTCCACTTT.